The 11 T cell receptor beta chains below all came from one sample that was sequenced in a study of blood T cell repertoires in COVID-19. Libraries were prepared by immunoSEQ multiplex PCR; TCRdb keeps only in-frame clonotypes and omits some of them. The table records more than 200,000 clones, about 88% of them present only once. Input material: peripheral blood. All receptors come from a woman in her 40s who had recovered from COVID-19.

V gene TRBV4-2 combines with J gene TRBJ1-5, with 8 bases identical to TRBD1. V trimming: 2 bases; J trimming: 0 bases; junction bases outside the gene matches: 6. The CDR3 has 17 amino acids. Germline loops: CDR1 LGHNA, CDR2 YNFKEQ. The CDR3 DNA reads TGTGCCAGCAGCCAACTGGGACAGGCTTATAGCAATCAGCCCCAGCATTTT. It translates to CASSQLGQAYSNQPQHF.

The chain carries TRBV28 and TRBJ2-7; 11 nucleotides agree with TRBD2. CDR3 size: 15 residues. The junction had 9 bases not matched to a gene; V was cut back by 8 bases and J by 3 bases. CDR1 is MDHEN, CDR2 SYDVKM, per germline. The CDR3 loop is CASFTRGTSGYEQYF. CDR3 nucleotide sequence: TGTGCCAGCTTCACCCGGGGGACTAGCGGCTACGAGCAGTACTTC.

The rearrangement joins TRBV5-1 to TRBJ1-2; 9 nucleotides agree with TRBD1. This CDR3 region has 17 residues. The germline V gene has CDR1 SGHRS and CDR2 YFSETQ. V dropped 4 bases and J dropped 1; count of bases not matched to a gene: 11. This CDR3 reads CASSPPGQGLSNYGYTF. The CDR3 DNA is TGCGCCAGCAGCCCCCCGGGACAGGGACTGAGTAACTATGGCTACACCTTC.

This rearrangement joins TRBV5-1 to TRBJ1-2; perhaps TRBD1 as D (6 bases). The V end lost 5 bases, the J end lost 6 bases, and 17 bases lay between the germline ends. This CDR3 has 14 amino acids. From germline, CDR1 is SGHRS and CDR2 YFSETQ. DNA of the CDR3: TGCGCCAGCAGTCACCGACAGGACGGGGATGGCTACACCTTC. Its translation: CASSHRQDGDGYTF.

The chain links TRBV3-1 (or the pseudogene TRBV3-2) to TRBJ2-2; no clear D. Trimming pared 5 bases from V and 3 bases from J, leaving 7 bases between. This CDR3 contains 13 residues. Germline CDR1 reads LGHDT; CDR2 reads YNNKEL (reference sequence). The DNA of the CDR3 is TGTGCCAGCAGCTCACGGGACACCGGGGAGCTGTTTTTT. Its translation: CASSSRDTGELFF.

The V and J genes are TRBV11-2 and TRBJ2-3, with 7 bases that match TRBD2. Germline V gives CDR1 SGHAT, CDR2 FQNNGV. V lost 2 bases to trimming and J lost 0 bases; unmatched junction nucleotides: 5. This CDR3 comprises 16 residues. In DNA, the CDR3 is TGTGCCAGCAGCTTACTTAAGCGGGGTAGCACAGATACGCAGTATTTT. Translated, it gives CASSLLKRGSTDTQYF.

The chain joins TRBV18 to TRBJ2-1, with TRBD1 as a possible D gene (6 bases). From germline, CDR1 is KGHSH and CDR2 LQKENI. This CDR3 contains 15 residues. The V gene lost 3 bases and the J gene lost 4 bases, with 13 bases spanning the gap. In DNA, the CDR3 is TGTGCCAGCTCACCCAACAGGGAGCCTTACAATGAGCAGTTCTTC. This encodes CASSPNREPYNEQFF.

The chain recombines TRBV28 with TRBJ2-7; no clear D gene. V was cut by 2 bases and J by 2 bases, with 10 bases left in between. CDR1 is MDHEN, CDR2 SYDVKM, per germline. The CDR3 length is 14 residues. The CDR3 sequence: CASSLPRLPYEQYF. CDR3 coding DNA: TGTGCCAGCAGTTTACCCCGGTTACCCTACGAGCAGTACTTC.

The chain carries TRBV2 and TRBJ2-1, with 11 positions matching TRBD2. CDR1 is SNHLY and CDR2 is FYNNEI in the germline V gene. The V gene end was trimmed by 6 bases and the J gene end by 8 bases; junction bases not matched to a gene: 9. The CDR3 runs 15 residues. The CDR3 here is CASRLAGGLWDEQFF. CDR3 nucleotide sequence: TGTGCCAGCAGATTAGCGGGGGGGCTTTGGGATGAGCAGTTCTTC.

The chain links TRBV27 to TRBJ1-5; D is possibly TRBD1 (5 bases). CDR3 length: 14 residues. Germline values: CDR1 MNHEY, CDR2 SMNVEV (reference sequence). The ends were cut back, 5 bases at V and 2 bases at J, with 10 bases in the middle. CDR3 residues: CASSPKGRNQPQHF. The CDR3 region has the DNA TGTGCCAGCAGTCCTAAGGGGCGCAATCAGCCCCAGCATTTT.

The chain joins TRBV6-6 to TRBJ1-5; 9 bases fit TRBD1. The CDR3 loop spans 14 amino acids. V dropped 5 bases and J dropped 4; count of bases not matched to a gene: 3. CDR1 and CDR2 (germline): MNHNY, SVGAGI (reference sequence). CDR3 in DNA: TGTGCCAGCAGTGGGACAGGGAGGAATCAGCCCCAGCATTTT. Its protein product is CASSGTGRNQPQHF.